This T cell receptor beta chain was obtained from a study of T cells in Graves' hyperthyroidism and ophthalmopathy. This clonotype appeared many times. Its antigen is unknown. TCR beta CDR3 region amplification was performed from RNA transcripts. When the TCR CDR3 underwent first-round RT-PCR, the HTBI primer set was used. MiXCR, applied by TCRdb to the multiplex PCR reads, yields one record per CDR3 protein. The sample has around 610,000 distinct CDR3 sequences; around 15% are singletons. Uncontrolled infections, other autoimmune diseases, pregnancy or lactation led to exclusion of patients. Used for diagnoses were clinical symptoms, serum thyroxine and TRAb, thyroid ultrasound and orbital computed tomography. This CDR3 is built from 19 residues. Losses at the gene ends were 2 bases for V and 0 bases for J; bases not matched to a gene: 15. CDR1 and CDR2 from the germline V gene are SGHTA and FQGNSA.

Broader study findings: Among thyroid clonotypes expanded above 0.001, most also appeared in blood.

The chain uses TRBV7-2 and TRBJ2-7; 8 bases line up with TRBD2. The sample taken for sequencing was blood. The receptor's source is a woman in her 40s with Graves' ophthalmopathy. CDR3 sequence (DNA): TGTGCCAGCAGCTTATCGGGGTTAGCGGGGAGCCTGACCTCCTACGAGCAGTACTTC. It encodes CASSLSGLAGSLTSYEQYF.